What follows is one TCR beta chain and its context. V lost 5 bases to trimming and J lost 7 bases, with 11 bases between them. The CDR3 is 13 residues long. These data originate in a study of Graves' ophthalmopathy and Graves' hyperthyroidism. TCR beta CDR3 amplification used RNA transcripts. HTBI-primed RT-PCR formed the first round, and a multiplex PCR formed the second. MiXCR was run by TCRdb on the multiplex PCR reads, yielding one entry per CDR3 protein. The data show around 1.1 million distinct CDR3 sequences, less than 45% seen once. V usage is TRBV12-3 or TRBV12-4 and J usage is TRBJ2-2; D gene ambiguous. Input material: peripheral blood or thyroid tissue (not recorded which). The source is an adult man with Graves' hyperthyroidism. The CDR3 loop reads CASSPDLDGELFF. In nucleotides, the CDR3 is TGTGCCAGCAGTCCGGATCTGGACGGGGAGCTGTTTTTT.